These 16 T cell receptor beta chains were sequenced from one sample in a study of cytomegalovirus exposure and HLA in healthy donors. The PCR employed 60 Vbeta primers together with 13 Jbeta primers. Repertoires were generated with immunoSEQ multiplex PCR, while TCRdb's copy carries only in-frame clones and drops some. The sample records about 160,000 clones, roughly 80% being singletons. Sequenced: PBMCs. Receptor source: a man aged 18 to 29 in good health and CMV-seropositive.

CDR3 in amino acids: CASSYGQDLPTNEKLFF. In DNA form, the CDR3 reads TGTGCCAGCAGCTATGGACAGGACCTTCCAACTAATGAAAAACTGTTTTTT. This rearrangement joins TRBV7-9 to TRBJ1-4, with TRBD1 matching over 7 bases. Germline CDR1 reads SEHNR; CDR2 reads FQNEAQ (reference sequence). V lost 4 bases, J lost 0 bases, and 8 bases stayed unmatched. This CDR3 has 17 residues. The whole variable domain, remainder taken from reference TRBV7-9 and TRBJ1-4, is DTGVSQNPRHKITKRGQNVTFRCDPISEHNRLYWYRQTLGQGPEFLTYFQNEAQLEKSRLLSDRFSAERPKGSFSTLEIQRTEQGDSAMYLCASSYGQDLPTNEKLFFGSGTQLSVL.

The chain combines TRBV9 with TRBJ1-2; 10 bases fit TRBD1. Germline V gene data show CDR1 as SGDLS and CDR2 as YYNGEE. The junction had 6 bases not matched to a gene; V was cut back by 2 bases and J by 8 bases. The length of the CDR3 is 14 residues. The CDR3 is CASSVTGQGGGYTF. CDR3 DNA sequence: TGTGCCAGCAGCGTCACCGGACAGGGGGGCGGCTACACCTTC.

J is TRBJ2-2 and V is TRBV28; 8 positions match TRBD1. With 4 bases clipped from V and 5 bases from J, the junction kept 6 bases outside the gene matches. The CDR3 runs to 15 residues. Germline V CDR1 and CDR2: MDHEN, SYDVKM. Here the CDR3 DNA reads TGTGCCAGCAGTTCGACAGGGGTGGGGACCGGGGAGCTGTTTTTT. Its translation: CASSSTGVGTGELFF.

The chain employs TRBV5-1 and TRBJ1-1, with D possibly being TRBD1 (6 bases). The CDR3 spans 15 residues. Germline loops: CDR1 SGHRS, CDR2 YFSETQ. Trimming took 4 bases from V and 0 from J, leaving 13 bases between them. CDR3 in DNA: TGCGCCAGCAGCCTAACAGGGACGGTGAACACTGAAGCTTTCTTT. It is translated as CASSLTGTVNTEAFF.

The gene calls are TRBV9 and TRBJ1-4, with unresolved D. From germline, CDR1 is SGDLS and CDR2 YYNGEE. Trimming shortened V by 0 bases and J by 3 bases, and 15 bases separated the two germline ends. The CDR3 covers 17 residues. The CDR3, as DNA: TGTGCCAGCAGCGTAGCTGCGACGGGAGACTCTAATGAAAAACTGTTTTTT. This codes for CASSVAATGDSNEKLFF. Based on the CDR3 plus reference TRBV9 and TRBJ1-4, the full variable domain is DSGVTQTPKHLITATGQRVTLRCSPRSGDLSVYWYQQSLDQGLQFLIQYYNGEERAKGNILERFSAQQFPDLHSELNLSSLELGDSALYFCASSVAATGDSNEKLFFGSGTQLSVL.

On this clone itself: At one of its ends the junction is not consistent with the germline gene, which may arise from a read error. The J gene is TRBJ1-2, the V gene TRBV7-9, with 7 bases aligning to TRBD1. Looked up from germline, CDR1 is SEHNR and CDR2 is FQNEAQ (reference sequence). This CDR3 has 11 amino acids. Here the CDR3 reads CASTWGGQEYF. The CDR3 nucleotides are TGTGCCAGCACCTGGGGAGGACAGGAGTACTTC.

The gene calls are TRBV2 and TRBJ1-4, with 7 bases fitting TRBD1. The germline V gene encodes CDR1 SNHLY and CDR2 FYNNEI. With V trimmed by 2 bases and J by 4 bases, 7 bases remained unmatched. The CDR3 has 16 amino acids. CDR3 loop: CASSEQGTDLNEKLFF. DNA for the CDR3: TGTGCCAGCAGTGAACAAGGGACAGACCTTAATGAAAAACTGTTTTTT.

This clone has just one count. This chain uses TRBV5-4 with TRBJ2-7, with 8 bases aligning to TRBD1. The V gene's germline CDR1 is SGHNT and CDR2 YYREEE (reference sequence). There are 15 residues in the CDR3. V gave up 4 bases and J gave up 4 bases; unmatched junction bases: 10. In DNA form, the CDR3 reads TGTGCCAGCAGCAGTTCCGGACAGGGAGATTACGAGCAGTACTTC. The encoded protein is CASSSSGQGDYEQYF.

This chain links TRBV7-6 with TRBJ1-2, with 8 bases fitting TRBD1. Germline-derived CDR1 and CDR2 are SGHVS and FNYEAQ. CDR3 length: 16 residues. V was clipped by 1 base and J by 3 bases; unmatched bases: 7. CDR3 sequence: CASSLGTGGRDYGYTF. The CDR3 nucleotides are TGTGCCAGCAGCTTAGGAACAGGGGGTCGGGACTATGGCTACACCTTC.

J is TRBJ2-7 and V is TRBV30, with D tentatively TRBD2 (6 bases). The length of the CDR3 is 14 residues. Trimming cost V 4 bases and J 3 bases, with 16 bases left between them. From germline, CDR1 is GTSNPN and CDR2 SVGIG (reference sequence). The CDR3 reads CAWTIGGNNYEQYF. CDR3 in DNA: TGTGCCTGGACGATTGGAGGGAATAACTACGAGCAGTACTTC.

The chain is built from TRBV5-1 and TRBJ2-3, with a possible D match to TRBD1 (6 bases). Per the germline V gene, CDR1 is SGHRS and CDR2 is YFSETQ. The CDR3 totals 14 residues. V was clipped by 6 bases and J by 2 bases, with 13 bases between them. The DNA for the CDR3 is TGCGCCAGCAAACCCGGGACACACACAGATACGCAGTATTTT. This codes for CASKPGTHTDTQYF.

The chain links TRBV28 to TRBJ1-1, with 12 bases matching TRBD1. Germline V gives CDR1 MDHEN, CDR2 SYDVKM. The CDR3 loop spans 15 amino acids. The junction had 5 bases not matched to a gene; V was cut back by 8 bases and J by 1 base. Here the CDR3 reads CASRGTGGQNTEAFF. CDR3 nucleotides: TGTGCCAGCCGGGGGACAGGGGGCCAGAACACTGAAGCTTTCTTT. The variable domain in full, with the rest retrieved from reference TRBV28 and TRBJ1-1, is DVKVTQSSRYLVKRTGEKVFLECVQDMDHENMFWYRQDPGLGLRLIYFSYDVKMKEKGDIPEGYSVSREKKERFSLILESASTNQTSMYLCASRGTGGQNTEAFFGQGTRLTVV.

The CDR3 here is CAWSPGQGPYEQYF. The CDR3 DNA follows: TGTGCCTGGAGTCCAGGACAGGGGCCGTACGAGCAGTACTTC. V usage is TRBV30 and J usage is TRBJ2-7; TRBD1 agrees at 9 bases. The junction had 6 bases not matched to a gene; V was cut back by 2 bases and J by 4 bases. Germline V gene sequence: CDR1 GTSNPN, CDR2 SVGIG (reference sequence). This CDR3 has 14 residues.

This chain links TRBV10-3 with TRBJ1-5; 11 bases fit TRBD1. With 3 bases clipped from V and 6 bases from J, the junction kept 7 bases outside the gene matches. CDR1 and CDR2 from the germline V gene are ENHRY and SYGVKD. The CDR3 length is 16 residues. CDR3 bases: TGTGCCATCAGTGATGGGGACAGGGGGGCCCTTCAGCCCCAGCATTTT. It yields the protein CAISDGDRGALQPQHF.

This clone showed up just a few times. J is TRBJ2-7 and V is TRBV11-1; 9 nucleotides match TRBD1. The CDR3 totals 16 residues. From germline, CDR1 is SGHAT and CDR2 FQDESV (reference sequence). The V segment lost 5 bases and the J segment 4 bases; nucleotides outside the gene matches: 12. The CDR3 loop is CASSQNTGTGSYEQYF. As DNA, the CDR3 is TGTGCCAGCAGCCAGAACACCGGGACAGGGAGTTACGAGCAGTACTTC. Based on the CDR3 plus reference TRBV11-1 and TRBJ2-7, the full variable domain is EAEVAQSPRYKITEKSQAVAFWCDPISGHATLYWYRQILGQGPELLVQFQDESVVDDSQLPKDRFSAERLKGVDSTLKIQPAELGDSAMYLCASSQNTGTGSYEQYFGPGTRLTVT.

This chain links TRBV27 with TRBJ2-7; TRBD2 is a possible D gene (5 bases). Germline CDR1 reads MNHEY; CDR2 reads SMNVEV (reference sequence). Trimming pared 1 base from V and 2 bases from J, leaving 9 bases between. The CDR3 is 14 residues long. The CDR3 reads CASSLWSGTYEQYF. In nucleotides, the CDR3 is TGTGCCAGCAGTTTATGGTCCGGGACCTACGAGCAGTACTTC.